This is a list of T cell receptor beta chains from one sample in a study of blood T cell repertoires in COVID-19. Here immunoSEQ multiplex PCR was the method, and the copy in TCRdb shows in-frame clones only, minus some. This table has about 150,000 clones, about 90% appearing once. Sequencing used peripheral blood. The origin of the receptors is a man aged 45-65 years with acute or convalescent COVID-19. The CDR3 runs from the conserved cysteine through the conserved F or W. A D gene is named only where the DNA matches it firmly. Expanded clones are given a class, and other clones once, few, many or no size at all.

J gene	V gene	clone size	D gene	CDR3 protein	CDR3 DNA
TRBJ2-2	TRBV20-1	few	NA	CSASRQVNTGELFF	TGCAGTGCTAGTCGTCAGGTGAACACCGGGGAGCTGTTTTTT
TRBJ2-2	TRBV18	NA	NA	CASSQRSNTGELFF	TGTGCCAGCTCACAGCGGTCGAACACCGGGGAGCTGTTTTTT
TRBJ2-3	TRBV5-1	NA	NA	CASSLGLVGPDTQYF	TGCGCCAGCAGCTTGGGACTAGTCGGCCCAGATACGCAGTATTTT
TRBJ1-4	TRBV5-1	NA	TRBD1	CASSLRGQGAEKLFF	TGCGCCAGCAGCTTGCGCGGACAGGGGGCTGAAAAACTGTTTTTT
TRBJ2-7	TRBV6-5	once	NA	CASSYYQGSPYEQYF	TGTGCCAGCAGTTACTACCAGGGGTCTCCCTACGAGCAGTACTTC
TRBJ1-4	TRBV2	NA	TRBD1	CASSGDSLNEKLFF	TGTGCCAGCAGTGGGGACAGTCTAAATGAAAAACTGTTTTTT
TRBJ1-5	TRBV5-4	NA	TRBD1	CASSVGTDPNQPQHF	TGTGCCAGCAGCGTCGGGACAGATCCCAATCAGCCCCAGCATTTT
TRBJ2-1	TRBV9	NA	TRBD1	CASSADRGNEQFF	TGTGCCAGCAGCGCCGACAGGGGTAATGAGCAGTTCTTC
TRBJ1-5	TRBV19	NA	NA	CASSIIPGQLDQPQHF	TGTGCCAGTAGTATAATCCCGGGACAACTGGATCAGCCCCAGCATTTT
TRBJ2-5	TRBV18	NA	TRBD2	CASSQGTRGETQYF	TGTGCCAGCTCGCAAGGGACTAGGGGCGAGACCCAGTACTTC
TRBJ1-6	TRBV11-2	NA	NA	CASSLGRTAPNSPLHF	TGTGCCAGCAGCTTAGGCAGGACAGCACCTAATTCACCCCTCCACTTT
TRBJ2-2	TRBV7-2	NA	NA	CASSKRGGADTGELFF	TGTGCCAGCAGCAAAAGGGGGGGCGCGGACACCGGGGAGCTGTTTTTT
TRBJ2-7	TRBV24-1	NA	NA	CATSPDNSYEQYF	TGTGCCACCAGTCCCGACAACTCCTACGAGCAGTACTTC
TRBJ2-5	TRBV11-2	NA	TRBD2	CASSSPRTSWETQYF	TGTGCCAGCAGCTCCCCCCGGACTAGCTGGGAGACCCAGTACTTC
TRBJ2-2	TRBV28	NA	NA	CASSFRWGARTRELFF	TGTGCCAGCAGTTTCCGGTGGGGAGCGCGCACCAGGGAGCTGTTTTTT
TRBJ2-7	TRBV7-8	once	NA	CASSPQQYEQYF	TGTGCCAGCAGCCCTCAACAGTACGAGCAGTACTTC
TRBJ2-5	TRBV30	NA	TRBD2	CAWSEGSSSGGETQYF	TGTGCCTGGAGTGAGGGATCCTCTAGCGGGGGAGAGACCCAGTACTTC
TRBJ1-6	TRBV2	NA	NA	CASRLNRATSPLHF	TGTGCCAGCAGGCTTAACAGGGCCACTTCACCCCTCCACTTT
TRBJ2-7	TRBV7-6	NA	TRBD2	CASSSATSGSYEQYF	TGTGCCAGCAGCTCAGCAACTAGCGGGAGCTACGAGCAGTACTTC
TRBJ1-2	TRBV4-1	NA	NA	CASSQSWGANYGYTF	TGCGCCAGCAGCCAGTCCTGGGGAGCTAACTATGGCTACACCTTC
TRBJ1-2	TRBV6-6	NA	NA	CASSYPGKSEYGYTF	TGTGCCAGCAGTTACCCCGGGAAGTCGGAGTACGGCTACACCTTC
TRBJ2-7	TRBV3-1/TRBV3-2	NA	NA	CASSQGAVGEQYF	TGTGCCAGCAGCCAGGGGGCGGTCGGCGAGCAGTACTTC
TRBJ2-1	TRBV18	NA	NA	CASSPGFYGNEQFF	TGTGCCAGCTCACCCGGGTTCTACGGCAATGAGCAGTTCTTC
TRBJ2-1	TRBV29-1	NA	NA	CSVRALRGKNEQFF	TGCAGCGTCCGGGCACTCAGGGGTAAAAATGAGCAGTTCTTC
TRBJ1-2	TRBV6-5	NA	NA	CAWGEDYGYTF	TGTGCATGGGGGGAGGACTATGGCTACACCTTC
TRBJ1-6	TRBV6-5	NA	NA	CASTRRGSPLHF	TGTGCCAGCACCCGGAGGGGATCACCCCTCCACTTT
TRBJ2-2	TRBV19	NA	NA	CASSITGTPTGELFF	TGTGCCAGTAGTATAACCGGGACACCCACCGGGGAGCTGTTTTTT
TRBJ2-7	TRBV4-2	once	NA	CASSPQGIYEQYF	TGTGCCAGCAGCCCCCAGGGCATCTACGAGCAGTACTTC
TRBJ1-1	TRBV11-3	once	NA	CASSLGGDTEAFF	TGTGCCAGCAGCTTGGGAGGTGACACTGAAGCTTTCTTT
TRBJ2-1	TRBV18	NA	NA	CASSPMGFSYNEQFF	TGTGCCAGCTCACCAATGGGCTTCTCCTACAATGAGCAGTTCTTC
TRBJ1-5	TRBV19	NA	NA	CASSIESDQPQHF	TGTGCCAGTAGTATTGAATCGGATCAGCCCCAGCATTTT
TRBJ1-3	TRBV2	NA	NA	CASGPTASSGNTIYF	TGTGCCAGCGGGCCGACGGCGAGCTCTGGAAACACCATATATTTT
TRBJ2-3	TRBV5-4	NA	TRBD2	CASSLRLAGVSGTDTQYF	TGTGCCAGCAGCTTGCGGCTAGCGGGAGTAAGTGGTACAGATACGCAGTATTTT
TRBJ1-5	TRBV28	NA	TRBD1	CASSSTSGGLQPQHF	TGTGCCAGCAGTTCCACATCAGGGGGCCTTCAGCCCCAGCATTTT
TRBJ1-1	TRBV10-2	NA	NA	CASSESTWARANAEAFF	TGCGCCAGCAGTGAGTCGACTTGGGCCAGGGCCAACGCTGAAGCTTTCTTT
TRBJ1-1	TRBV19	NA	NA	CASSTDPTRLNTEAFF	TGTGCCAGTAGTACTGATCCGACTCGACTGAACACTGAAGCTTTCTTT
TRBJ1-5	TRBV7-2	NA	NA	CASSLVAGGAQPQHF	TGTGCCAGCAGCTTAGTGGCCGGGGGAGCTCAGCCCCAGCATTTT
TRBJ2-2	TRBV29-1	once	TRBD1	CSVEGTGVTGELFF	TGCAGCGTTGAAGGGACAGGGGTGACCGGGGAGCTGTTTTTT
TRBJ1-1	TRBV14	NA	NA	CASSSGGLSTEAFF	TGTGCCAGCAGCTCGGGAGGGTTGAGCACTGAAGCTTTCTTT
TRBJ2-7	TRBV19	NA	NA	CASRPGALASYEQYF	TGTGCCAGTAGGCCAGGGGCCTTAGCCTCCTACGAGCAGTACTTC